This TCR beta chain was sequenced during a study of identical twins. Comment on this clonotype: The antigen is unknown. Compared with germline, one end of the junction differs, possibly owing to a read error.

Germline V CDR1 and CDR2: SGHTA, FQGNSA. This CDR3 has 14 residues. Template switching (which added a universal primer site) was used, and cDNA carried unique molecular identifiers. MiXCR, run by TCRdb on the 5' RACE reads, gives a single entry per CDR3 protein. There are roughly 720,000 distinct CDR3 sequences in the sample; 15% to 20% occur only once, and 10% to 15% lies in the top ten. General study results and limits: Fewer insertions were carried by abundant cord blood beta clonotypes, but none was seen in memory repertoires.

The sample was also reused in another study, on T cells expressing NK-cell markers.

The V call is TRBV7-2, the J call TRBJ1-1; TRBD1 aligns across 8 bases. The sample consisted of PBMCs. The source is a woman aged 18-35 years in good health. CDR3 DNA sequence: TGTGCCAGCAGCCGACAGGGGCCTAACAGTGAAGCTTTCTTT. Translating gives CASSRQGPNSEAFF.